A selection of T cell receptor beta chains follows, all from one sample in a study of cytomegalovirus exposure and HLA in healthy donors. TCRdb's table, derived via immunoSEQ multiplex PCR, lists solely in-frame clones and lacks some. The repertoire holds fewer than 85,000 clones, with about 95% as singletons. Material: PBMCs. These receptors came from a young woman in good health and CMV-seronegative. CDR3s include the opening cysteine and the closing phenylalanine or tryptophan. D genes are given only for firm matches. The listing skips clone size in some rows; elsewhere it reads once, few, many or a size class.

size: -; V: TRBV28; D: TRBD1; J: TRBJ2-7; CDR3: CASSPGQGGKRVQYF
size: -; V: TRBV28; D: -; J: TRBJ2-3; CDR3: CASSFLLSGFTDTQYF
size: -; V: TRBV9; D: -; J: TRBJ2-7; CDR3: CASSAGRGGEQYF
size: -; V: TRBV7-6; D: TRBD1; J: TRBJ2-5; CDR3: CASSQGGGFPETQYF
size: -; V: TRBV10-3; D: TRBD1; J: TRBJ2-2; CDR3: CASTGVTGELFF
size: -; V: TRBV7-9; D: -; J: TRBJ1-6; CDR3: CASSNQGRSNSPLHF
size: -; V: TRBV6-5; D: TRBD1; J: TRBJ1-1; CDR3: CASSYMTGGWTEAFF
size: -; V: TRBV7-9; D: -; J: TRBJ2-4; CDR3: CASSLAGVVAKNIQYF
size: -; V: TRBV7-8; D: -; J: TRBJ2-1; CDR3: CASSPTGGDEQFF
size: once; V: TRBV9; D: -; J: TRBJ1-6; CDR3: CASSVGLVRGIGSPLHF
size: -; V: TRBV28; D: -; J: TRBJ1-6; CDR3: CASRLLGRAYSPLHF
size: few; V: TRBV7-2; D: TRBD2; J: TRBJ2-1; CDR3: CASSLVRGSYNEQFF
size: -; V: TRBV9; D: -; J: TRBJ2-5; CDR3: CASSVTGLQETQYF
size: once; V: TRBV4-1; D: TRBD1; J: TRBJ2-7; CDR3: CASSLNFRDRDLFREQYF
size: -; V: TRBV5-5; D: TRBD1; J: TRBJ1-4; CDR3: CASSPDRPGEKLFF
size: -; V: TRBV4-1; D: -; J: TRBJ1-2; CDR3: CASSRRAGDGYTF
size: -; V: TRBV20-1; D: -; J: TRBJ1-1; CDR3: CSAEAYTEAFF
size: once; V: TRBV6-6; D: TRBD1; J: TRBJ1-5; CDR3: CASSPGTGNQPQHF
size: -; V: TRBV11-2; D: TRBD2; J: TRBJ2-5; CDR3: CASSYRGGSQETQYF
size: -; V: TRBV7-6; D: -; J: TRBJ2-6; CDR3: CASSLDPPTSGANVLTF
size: -; V: TRBV5-4; D: TRBD1; J: TRBJ1-2; CDR3: CASSHDRGSNYGYTF
size: once; V: TRBV6-6; D: TRBD1; J: TRBJ2-5; CDR3: CASVARQGQTQYF
size: -; V: TRBV2; D: TRBD1; J: TRBJ1-5; CDR3: CASSEGDWRQGSQPQHF
size: -; V: TRBV5-1; D: TRBD1; J: TRBJ2-5; CDR3: CASSLTGQASQETQYF
size: -; V: TRBV5-1; D: TRBD2; J: TRBJ2-3; CDR3: CASSLTGTSGSGDTQYF
size: -; V: TRBV13; D: TRBD2; J: TRBJ2-1; CDR3: CASSRGGGAYNEQFF
size: once; V: TRBV28; D: -; J: TRBJ1-5; CDR3: CASSFLPTAKNQPQHF
size: -; V: TRBV7-3; D: -; J: TRBJ1-2; CDR3: CASSLTAGPDYGYTF
size: -; V: TRBV6-1; D: TRBD2; J: TRBJ2-2; CDR3: CASSVASGGHWAGELFF
size: -; V: TRBV7-2; D: TRBD2; J: TRBJ2-3; CDR3: CASSLVLLATDGIDTQYF
size: -; V: TRBV6-1; D: TRBD2; J: TRBJ2-1; CDR3: CASSEAGGWGRQFF
size: -; V: TRBV28; D: TRBD2; J: TRBJ2-2; CDR3: CASSLLAGGNTGELFF
size: -; V: TRBV4-1; D: TRBD2; J: TRBJ2-1; CDR3: CASSQERLAGGGQFF
size: once; V: TRBV2; D: -; J: TRBJ2-3; CDR3: CASRASWSRDTQYF
size: once; V: TRBV2; D: -; J: TRBJ2-1; CDR3: CASSPGEASYNEQFF
size: -; V: TRBV11-2; D: -; J: TRBJ1-1; CDR3: CASSSPTGRGTEAFF
size: once; V: TRBV4-1; D: -; J: TRBJ2-7; CDR3: CASSQDIRTYEQYF
size: -; V: TRBV5-1; D: -; J: TRBJ1-1; CDR3: CASSPHLVGASTEAFF
size: -; V: TRBV11-1; D: TRBD1; J: TRBJ2-5; CDR3: CASSPQGALQETQYF
size: -; V: TRBV6-1; D: TRBD1; J: TRBJ2-7; CDR3: CASSKPQGQAYEQYF
size: -; V: TRBV29-1; D: TRBD1; J: TRBJ1-6; CDR3: CSVRTGWGNSPLHF
size: -; V: TRBV27; D: -; J: TRBJ1-1; CDR3: CASSAGLLNTEAFF
size: -; V: TRBV25-1; D: TRBD2; J: TRBJ2-1; CDR3: CASSAGLAGSNEQFF
size: -; V: TRBV5-6; D: TRBD1; J: TRBJ1-1; CDR3: CASSLALQGLNTEAFF
size: once; V: TRBV9; D: -; J: TRBJ2-1; CDR3: CASSVVTGNEQFF
size: -; V: TRBV7-2; D: -; J: TRBJ2-5; CDR3: CASSPSTGETQYF
size: -; V: TRBV6-1; D: -; J: TRBJ2-1; CDR3: CASSESRYNEQFF